The 17 T cell receptor beta chains listed next were all sequenced from one sample in a study of blood T cell repertoires in COVID-19. The data were produced by immunoSEQ multiplex PCR, yet TCRdb's version contains in-frame clones alone and is incomplete. This sample carries roughly 100,000 clones, 84% of them seen once, and the ten largest clones take around 9.5%. The sequencing sample was made of peripheral blood. Receptors were obtained from a middle-aged man with active or convalescent COVID-19.

The rearrangement links TRBV10-3 to TRBJ1-1; 7 bases are a match to TRBD1. Trimming removed 7 bases from V and 3 bases from J; junction bases left unmatched: 5. The CDR3 loop spans 13 amino acids. Germline-derived CDR1 and CDR2 are ENHRY and SYGVKD. The DNA of the CDR3 is TGTGCCATCACCGGCGGACAGGACACTGAAGCTTTCTTT. Its protein is CAITGGQDTEAFF.

CDR3 DNA sequence: TGTGCCAGCAGCTTGGCCAGCGTTCTCAGCAATGAGCAGTTCTTC. Translated, it gives CASSLASVLSNEQFF. V gene TRBV5-4 combines with J gene TRBJ2-1; no reliable D call. The CDR3 length is 15 residues. Germline V lookup: CDR1 SGHNT, CDR2 YYREEE (reference sequence). Trimming left V 0 bases short and J 6 bases short, with 13 bases between.

The chain joins TRBV7-6 to TRBJ2-7, with 11 bases fitting TRBD1. J was trimmed by 4 bases and V by 1 base; bases with no gene match: 3. Germline values: CDR1 SGHVS, CDR2 FNYEAQ. CDR3 length equals 15 residues. The CDR3 nucleotides are TGTGCCAGCAGCTTAGGGGGACAGGGGGGATACGAGCAGTACTTC. It is translated as CASSLGGQGGYEQYF.

V and J are TRBV7-2 and TRBJ1-4; 9 bases align to TRBD1. Trimming took 4 bases from V and 5 from J; bases not matched to a gene: 5. CDR3 length: 15 residues. The germline V gene encodes CDR1 SGHTA and CDR2 FQGNSA. CDR3 residues: CASSSRDRANEKLFF. The CDR3 region has the DNA TGTGCCAGCAGCTCCCGGGACAGGGCAAATGAAAAACTGTTTTTT. The whole variable domain, filled in from reference TRBV7-2 and TRBJ1-4, reads GAGVSQSPSNKVTEKGKDVELRCDPISGHTALYWYRQSLGQGLEFLIYFQGNSAPDKSGLPSDRFSAERTGGSVSTLTIQRTQQEDSAVYLCASSSRDRANEKLFFGSGTQLSVL.

The V and J genes are TRBV2 and TRBJ2-1; 9 bases align to TRBD2. The CDR3 sequence is 16 residues long. The ends lost 6 bases at V and 5 bases at J; junction bases unmatched: 11. CDR1 and CDR2 from the germline V gene are SNHLY and FYNNEI. CDR3 region: CASRARLAGGHNEQFF. In DNA, the CDR3 is TGTGCCAGCAGGGCCAGGCTTGCGGGGGGGCACAATGAGCAGTTCTTC.

J is TRBJ2-2 and V is TRBV6-6, with unresolved D. The CDR3 has 16 amino acids. V shed 1 base and J shed 0 bases, with 9 bases lying between them. The germline CDR1 and CDR2 sequences are MNHNY and SVGAGI (reference sequence). The CDR3 region has the DNA TGTGCCAGCAGTTACTTTGACTCCGCGAACACCGGGGAGCTGTTTTTT. Its protein is CASSYFDSANTGELFF.

The chain recombines TRBV7-2 with TRBJ2-3, with TRBD1 matching 7 bases. This CDR3 is built from 14 residues. The V gene's germline CDR1 is SGHTA and CDR2 FQGNSA. With V trimmed by 5 bases and J by 1 base, 3 bases remained unmatched. Here the CDR3 reads CASSLDRGTDTQYF. In DNA form, the CDR3 reads TGTGCCAGCAGCCTCGACAGGGGCACAGATACGCAGTATTTT.

This chain joins TRBV19 and TRBJ1-4; D not certain. Germline assignment: CDR1 LNHDA and CDR2 SQIVND (reference sequence). This CDR3 region has 15 residues. V lost 5 bases, J lost 3 bases, and 13 bases lay in between. In nucleotides, the CDR3 is TGTGCCAGTAGTGCCTTGTTGGCCCCTAATGAAAAACTGTTTTTT. This encodes CASSALLAPNEKLFF.

Notes on this clone: Other DNA sequences from this sample encode an identical CDR3 as well. The chain is built from TRBV5-4 and TRBJ1-3, with no clear D. The CDR3 spans 15 residues. Germline V CDR1 and CDR2: SGHNT, YYREEE (reference sequence). Trimming stripped 1 base from V and 0 bases from J, with 8 bases between. CDR3 residues: CASSLFSSSGNTIYF. The CDR3 DNA sequence: TGTGCCAGCAGCTTGTTCTCCAGCTCTGGAAACACCATATATTTT. The whole variable domain, remainder taken from reference TRBV5-4 and TRBJ1-3, is ETGVTQSPTHLIKTRGQQVTLRCSSQSGHNTVSWYQQALGQGPQFIFQYYREEENGRGNFPPRFSGLQFPNYSSELNVNALELDDSALYLCASSLFSSSGNTIYFGEGSWLTVV.

The count of this clone is one. Other DNA variants within this sample encode the same CDR3. The CDR3 sequence: CASSPSSYEQYF. The CDR3 nucleotides are TGTGCCAGCTCACCTAGCTCCTACGAGCAGTACTTC. This rearrangement joins TRBV18 to TRBJ2-7; D is ambiguous. V dropped 3 bases and J dropped 0 bases, with 3 bases sitting between them. This CDR3 is built from 12 residues. In germline, CDR1 is KGHSH, CDR2 LQKENI.

The chain has TRBV3-1 (or the pseudogene TRBV3-2) and TRBJ2-7; D possibly corresponds to TRBD1 (5 bases). CDR3 length: 14 amino acids. Germline V CDR1 and CDR2: LGHDT, YNNKEL (reference sequence). The V end was cut by 1 base, the J end by 10 bases, with 17 bases between. CDR3 DNA: TGTGCCAGCAGCCAAGGAGACAGTAGATATGGACAGTACTTC. Amino acids: CASSQGDSRYGQYF.

The genes are TRBV7-2 and TRBJ1-5; 8 bases agree with TRBD1. The CDR3 has 15 residues. The ends lost 2 bases at V and 7 bases at J; junction bases unmatched: 7. Germline loops: CDR1 SGHTA, CDR2 FQGNSA. The chain's CDR3 is CASSLTQGAGQPQHF. The CDR3 DNA reads as TGTGCCAGCAGCTTAACCCAGGGGGCAGGACAGCCCCAGCATTTT.

The chain couples TRBV27 to TRBJ2-6; 12 bases line up with TRBD1. Germline lookup yields CDR1 MNHEY and CDR2 SMNVEV (reference sequence). The ends lost 5 bases at V and 2 bases at J; junction bases unmatched: 10. The CDR3 is made up of 19 amino acids. The CDR3 coding sequence is TGTGCCAGCAGTAAGTGGCCCGGGACAGGGGGCACTGGGGCCAACGTCCTGACTTTC. Translated: CASSKWPGTGGTGANVLTF.

Only a few counts were recorded for this clone. The chain couples TRBV5-5 to TRBJ2-3; TRBD2 might be the D (6 bases). The CDR3 is 15 residues long. Germline-derived CDR1 and CDR2 are SGHKS and YYEKEE (reference sequence). The V end lost 0 bases, the J end lost 7 bases, and 15 bases lay between the germline ends. CDR3 sequence (DNA): TGTGCCAGCAGCTTGGGCGGGGCCCAGTCGAATACGCAGTATTTT. Translation gives CASSLGGAQSNTQYF.

The rearrangement links TRBV19 to TRBJ1-6, with 11 bases fitting TRBD1. CDR1 and CDR2 from the germline V gene are LNHDA and SQIVND (reference sequence). The CDR3 length is 20 residues. V shed 3 bases, J shed 0 bases, and the junction held 10 bases outside the gene matches. CDR3 sequence reads: CASSIWDRDRGSSYNSPLHF. CDR3 nucleotides: TGTGCCAGTAGTATTTGGGACCGGGACAGGGGGAGCTCCTATAATTCACCCCTCCACTTT.

The chain carries TRBV27 and TRBJ2-7; D perhaps matches TRBD2 (6 bases). This CDR3 is 16 amino acids long. CDR1 MNHEY and CDR2 SMNVEV come from the germline V gene (reference sequence). The germline V and J ends were trimmed by 1 base and 3 bases, with 16 bases remaining between them. Written as DNA, the CDR3 is TGTGCCAGCAGTTTATATCGGGACTCCTATTACTACGAGCAGTACTTC. Protein product: CASSLYRDSYYYEQYF.

This clone was counted ten times or more. This chain joins TRBV7-2 and TRBJ1-6, with D maybe TRBD1 (5 bases). Germline loops: CDR1 SGHTA, CDR2 FQGNSA. V dropped 1 base and J dropped 11 bases, with 12 bases sitting between them. This CDR3 contains 14 residues. CDR3 sequence reads: CASSLGTRNTPLHF. The CDR3 DNA sequence: TGTGCCAGCAGCTTAGGGACACGAAATACACCCCTCCACTTT.